One and the same sample provided the 24 T cell receptor beta chains below, sequenced in a study of T cells in Graves' hyperthyroidism and ophthalmopathy. TCR beta CDR3 region amplification was performed from RNA transcripts. With the HTBI primer set, the TCR CDR3 went through a first round of RT-PCR. TCRdb itself ran the multiplex PCR reads through MiXCR, one entry per CDR3 protein. The sample has hundreds of thousands of distinct CDR3 sequences; roughly 32% are singletons. The material sequenced was blood. The receptors shown here come from a woman in her forties with Graves' hyperthyroidism.

Regarding this clonotype: A much more abundant neighbour one base away suggests this may be a read error. The genes are TRBV7-2 and TRBJ1-4; the match to TRBD1 covers 10 bases. The CDR3 is made up of 14 amino acids. After removal of 5 bases from V and 7 bases from J, the junction contained 4 bases not matched to a gene. Per the germline V gene, CDR1 is SGHTA and CDR2 is FQGNSA. CDR3 nucleotides: TGTGCCAGCAGCACCAGGACAGGGGGTGAAAAACTGTTTTTT. Translation gives CASSTRTGGEKLFF. Full variable domain (remainder filled in from reference TRBV7-2 and TRBJ1-4): GAGVSQSPSNKVTEKGKDVELRCDPISGHTALYWYRQSLGQGLEFLIYFQGNSAPDKSGLPSDRFSAERTGGSVSTLTIQRTQQEDSAVYLCASSTRTGGEKLFFGSGTQLSVL.

This chain links TRBV9 with TRBJ2-5; D is unresolved. V shed 0 bases and J shed 3 bases, with 6 bases lying between them. This CDR3 is built from 13 residues. CDR1 SGDLS and CDR2 YYNGEE come from the germline V gene. The CDR3 here is CASSVGGEETQYF. For the CDR3, the DNA is TGTGCCAGCAGCGTAGGTGGGGAAGAGACCCAGTACTTC.

This clonotype has a count of ten or more. The chain combines TRBV2 with TRBJ2-7, with a tentative D call TRBD1 (7 bases). The CDR3 has 13 residues. Trimming pared 6 bases from V and 4 bases from J, leaving 13 bases between. CDR1 and CDR2 from the germline V gene are SNHLY and FYNNEI. This CDR3 reads CASRTGRSYEQYF. The CDR3 DNA reads as TGTGCCAGCAGGACAGGGAGGTCGTACGAGCAGTACTTC.

The V call is TRBV11-1, the J call TRBJ2-7; D is undetermined. The CDR3 loop spans 16 amino acids. Germline CDR1 SGHAT, CDR2 FQDESV (reference sequence). Between the trimmed V and J ends, which lost 1 base and 4 bases, there was a span of 17 bases. The CDR3 loop is CASSLDQVTTTYEQYF. CDR3 DNA sequence: TGTGCCAGCAGCTTAGACCAGGTGACAACGACTTACGAGCAGTACTTC.

This clonotype was found a few times. The rearrangement links TRBV6-6 to TRBJ2-5; 12 nucleotides align to TRBD2. CDR1 is MNHNY and CDR2 is SVGAGI in the germline V gene (reference sequence). J lost 7 bases, V lost 4 bases, and 1 base had no gene match. The CDR3 sequence is 13 residues long. The CDR3 spells CASSSSGGGTQYF. The CDR3 region has the DNA TGTGCCAGCAGTTCTAGCGGGGGGGGGACCCAGTACTTC.

This chain links TRBV6-5 with TRBJ2-7, with 7 bases matching TRBD1. Germline CDR1 and CDR2: MNHEY and SVGAGI. The V and J ends lost 6 bases and 5 bases, in that order; junction bases with no gene match: 10. The CDR3 contains 14 residues. The CDR3 protein is CASRSEGAVDEQYF. For the CDR3, the DNA is TGTGCCAGCAGGAGCGAGGGGGCTGTCGACGAGCAGTACTTC.

This clonotype was detected only a few times. The chain uses TRBV7-2 and TRBJ2-3, with 9 bases fitting TRBD2. The CDR3 spans 14 residues. V dropped 6 bases and J dropped 3; count of bases not matched to a gene: 4. Looked up from germline, CDR1 is SGHTA and CDR2 is FQGNSA. The CDR3 DNA reads TGTGCCAGCAGTAGCGGGAGTGGGACAGATACGCAGTATTTT. Translating gives CASSSGSGTDTQYF.

This chain joins TRBV19 and TRBJ2-2; possible D gene TRBD1, 5 bases. This CDR3 contains 15 residues. Deletions cut 4 bases from V and 4 bases from J, with 13 bases between. Germline assignment: CDR1 LNHDA and CDR2 SQIVND (reference sequence). CDR3 protein: CASSSKQGSTGELFF. The CDR3 region has the DNA TGTGCCAGTAGTAGTAAGCAGGGCAGCACCGGGGAGCTGTTTTTT.

The CDR3 nucleotides read TGTGCCAGCAGCGGAACTAGCAGAGGTACTTACGAGCAGTACTTC. Translation: CASSGTSRGTYEQYF. This chain uses TRBV3-1 with TRBJ2-7, with a tentative D call TRBD2 (6 bases). The ends were cut back, 5 bases at V and 4 bases at J, with 18 bases in the middle. The germline gives CDR1 LGHDT, CDR2 YNNKEL (reference sequence). The CDR3 contains 15 residues.

This clonotype was observed a few times. The V call is TRBV7-2, the J call TRBJ1-6; the match to TRBD1 covers 9 bases. In germline, CDR1 is SGHTA, CDR2 FQGNSA. The CDR3 spans 14 residues. V lost 6 bases and J lost 6; bases outside the gene matches: 3. CDR3 nucleotides: TGTGCCAGCAGGAACAGGGGGCGTAATTCACCCCTCCACTTT. Its protein product is CASRNRGRNSPLHF.

This rearrangement joins TRBV7-9 to TRBJ2-7; D is possibly TRBD1 (5 bases). V shed 5 bases and J shed 6 bases, with 14 bases lying between them. The CDR3 sequence is 13 residues long. CDR1 and CDR2 (germline): SEHNR, FQNEAQ (reference sequence). CDR3 DNA: TGTGCCAGCAGCGGGCCAGGGTCAAGCGAGCAGTACTTC. Translating gives CASSGPGSSEQYF.

In its sample, this clonotype was seen many times. The gene calls are TRBV10-3 and TRBJ1-2; 7 bases fit TRBD1. CDR1 is ENHRY, CDR2 SYGVKD, per germline. The CDR3 consists of 13 residues. J lost 7 bases, V lost 6 bases, and 8 bases had no gene match. CDR3 nucleotides: TGTGCCATCAGACCAGACAGGGATGCTGGCTACACCTTC. Translating it yields CAIRPDRDAGYTF.

This sequence joins TRBV24-1 and TRBJ1-2, with D possibly matching TRBD1 (6 bases). The germline V and J ends were trimmed by 9 bases and 0 bases, with 22 bases remaining between them. Germline CDR1 reads KGHDR; CDR2 reads SFDVKD. This CDR3 has 17 residues. For the CDR3, the DNA is TGTGCCACCTTCACCTGGGACACCAACCTTCCTAACTATGGCTACACCTTC. This sequence encodes CATFTWDTNLPNYGYTF.

This clonotype was detected many times. This chain uses TRBV25-1 with TRBJ1-3; D call uncertain. Germline V gene lookup returns CDR1 MGHDK and CDR2 SYGVNS. Trimming stripped 3 bases from V and 0 bases from J, with 9 bases between. The CDR3 contains 15 residues. The DNA for the CDR3 is TGTGCCAGCAGTGAGGCCGCGTTCTCTGGAAACACCATATATTTT. Its translation is CASSEAAFSGNTIYF.

This clonotype was detected only a few times. The chain has TRBV6-2 or TRBV6-3 and TRBJ2-6; D might be TRBD2 (5 bases). The CDR3 spans 16 residues. V was pared by 6 bases and J by 2 bases, with 14 bases between. Germline V gene data show CDR1 as MNHEY and CDR2 as SVGEGT. CDR3 DNA: TGTGCCAGCAGCGGCTCAGGACTCACTGGGGCCAACGTCCTGACTTTC. It is translated as CASSGSGLTGANVLTF.

The table lists this clonotype with many counts. This chain connects TRBV7-2 to TRBJ1-1; unclear D gene. Germline CDR1 SGHTA, CDR2 FQGNSA. Trimming took off 1 base at V and 0 bases at J, with 12 bases between the two ends. The CDR3 runs to 16 residues. The CDR3 here is CASSLEGSVMNTEAFF. As DNA, the CDR3 is TGTGCCAGCAGCTTAGAGGGCAGCGTCATGAACACTGAAGCTTTCTTT.

There are many counts of this clonotype. J is TRBJ2-7 and V is TRBV9, with 9 bases aligning to TRBD2. V lost 2 bases to trimming and J lost 2 bases; unmatched junction nucleotides: 8. The CDR3 consists of 16 residues. Germline V gene lookup returns CDR1 SGDLS and CDR2 YYNGEE. This CDR3 reads CASSVREGGGTYEQYF. In DNA form, the CDR3 reads TGTGCCAGCAGCGTGCGGGAGGGGGGCGGCACCTACGAGCAGTACTTC.

There are a few counts of this clonotype. The CDR3 here is CASSPGLPRGQYF. The DNA for the CDR3 is TGTGCCAGCAGCCCGGGACTACCACGAGGGCAGTACTTC. The V and J genes are TRBV6-2 or TRBV6-3 and TRBJ2-7; TRBD2 matches at 7 bases. Germline trimming cut 6 bases from V and 9 bases from J; bases unmatched to any gene: 11. This CDR3 has 13 amino acids. The germline CDR1 and CDR2 sequences are MNHEY and SVGEGT.

This clonotype was seen at least ten times. The V gene is TRBV20-1, the J gene TRBJ2-5; D not certain. The CDR3 covers 11 residues. Germline lookup yields CDR1 DFQATT and CDR2 SNEGSKA (reference sequence). Trimming took off 3 bases at V and 7 bases at J, with 9 bases between the two ends. CDR3 in DNA: TGCAGTGCTAGGTGGGAAGGGACCCAGTACTTC. Translation gives CSARWEGTQYF.

This clonotype was counted only a few times. The chain joins TRBV28 to TRBJ1-5; D gene ambiguous. The CDR3 loop spans 13 amino acids. Trimming removed 3 bases from V and 6 bases from J, with 9 bases in between. Germline CDR1 MDHEN, CDR2 SYDVKM. DNA for the CDR3: TGTGCCAGCAGTTTGACCCGGGGTCAGCCCCAGCATTTT. The encoded protein is CASSLTRGQPQHF.

The chain employs TRBV7-8 and TRBJ1-1, with 8 bases that match TRBD1. V gave up 1 base and J gave up 3 bases; unmatched junction bases: 4. Germline V gene data show CDR1 as SGHVS and CDR2 as FQNEAQ. The CDR3 sequence is 15 residues long. As DNA, the CDR3 is TGTGCCAGCAGCTTAGGGACAGGGAGCGACACTGAAGCTTTCTTT. This codes for CASSLGTGSDTEAFF.

This clonotype was found many times. The chain combines TRBV29-1 with TRBJ1-1; D may be TRBD1 (6 bases). V shed 3 bases and J shed 4 bases, with 6 bases lying between them. Germline CDR1 SQVTM, CDR2 ANQGSEA. CDR3 length: 11 amino acids. In nucleotides, the CDR3 is TGCAGCGTTGACAGGGGCACTGAAGCTTTCTTT. Translation: CSVDRGTEAFF.

Regarding this clonotype: The junction departs from germline at one end; a sequencing error may be responsible. J is TRBJ2-2 and V is TRBV20-1, with D perhaps matching TRBD2 (5 bases). The CDR3 is made up of 15 amino acids. Germline loops: CDR1 DFQATT, CDR2 SNEGSKA (reference sequence). The CDR3: CSARDGVKYTGELLF. Here the CDR3 DNA reads TGCAGTGCTAGAGATGGGGTGAAGTACACCGGGGAGCTGCTTTTT.

Ten or more counts support this clonotype. The V gene is TRBV7-2, the J gene TRBJ1-2; 12 positions agree with TRBD1. The germline CDR1 and CDR2 sequences are SGHTA and FQGNSA. This CDR3 has 13 amino acids. J was trimmed by 8 bases and V by 5 bases; bases with no gene match: 3. CDR3 nucleotide sequence: TGTGCCAGCAGCGCCGGGACAGGGGGCGGCTACACCTTC. This translates into CASSAGTGGGYTF. The full variable domain, in which reference TRBV7-2 and TRBJ1-2 provide the parts outside the CDR3, is GAGVSQSPSNKVTEKGKDVELRCDPISGHTALYWYRQSLGQGLEFLIYFQGNSAPDKSGLPSDRFSAERTGGSVSTLTIQRTQQEDSAVYLCASSAGTGGGYTFGSGTRLTVV.